This is a list of T cell receptor beta chains from one sample in a study of T cell changes during pregnancy in multiple sclerosis. The assay was immunoSEQ multiplex PCR, and TCRdb's table has in-frame clones only and misses some. The sample yields 55,000 to 65,000 clones, 90% to 95% seen once. This material consisted of CD4+ T cells from peripheral blood mononuclear cells, taken before pregnancy. The receptors originated from a female donor with multiple sclerosis, enrolled in a pregnancy study. Both conserved end residues are part of each CDR3. The D gene is left open where the match is weak. Size values are once, few and many counts, or a class for expanded clones, and some rows have none.

abundance: .
d_gene: .
j_gene: TRBJ1-5
v_gene: TRBV5-4
CDR3aa: CASSLDQDQPQHF
CDR3nt: TGTGCCAGCAGCTTGGATCAGGATCAGCCCCAGCATTTT

abundance: .
d_gene: TRBD1
j_gene: TRBJ1-1
v_gene: TRBV19
CDR3aa: CASSLQTGGETTEAFF
CDR3nt: TGTGCCAGTAGTCTCCAGACAGGGGGCGAGACCACTGAAGCTTTCTTT

abundance: .
d_gene: TRBD2
j_gene: TRBJ2-3
v_gene: TRBV29-1
CDR3aa: CSAVGTSGTDTQYF
CDR3nt: TGCAGCGCTGTAGGGACTAGCGGCACAGATACGCAGTATTTT

abundance: .
d_gene: .
j_gene: TRBJ2-3
v_gene: TRBV11-3
CDR3aa: CASSPAGQLSTDTQYF
CDR3nt: TGTGCCAGCAGCCCAGCCGGACAGCTAAGCACAGATACGCAGTATTTT

abundance: once
d_gene: TRBD2
j_gene: TRBJ2-1
v_gene: TRBV10-3
CDR3aa: CAIWASGSSYNEQFF
CDR3nt: TGTGCCATCTGGGCTAGCGGAAGCTCCTACAATGAGCAGTTCTTC

abundance: .
d_gene: .
j_gene: TRBJ2-7
v_gene: TRBV28
CDR3aa: CASSLVATGAYEQYF
CDR3nt: TGTGCCAGCAGTTTGGTCGCCACAGGTGCGTACGAGCAGTACTTC

abundance: .
d_gene: TRBD1
j_gene: TRBJ1-2
v_gene: TRBV19
CDR3aa: CASTGTGVYGYTF
CDR3nt: TGTGCCAGTACCGGGACAGGGGTGTATGGCTACACCTTC

abundance: .
d_gene: TRBD2
j_gene: TRBJ2-2
v_gene: TRBV6-1
CDR3aa: CASSDGLARVGELFF
CDR3nt: TGTGCCAGCAGTGATGGACTAGCTCGAGTCGGGGAGCTGTTTTTT

abundance: .
d_gene: .
j_gene: TRBJ2-1
v_gene: TRBV4-3
CDR3aa: CASSQQPGQSSYNEQFF
CDR3nt: TGCGCCAGCAGCCAACAACCCGGACAGAGCTCCTACAATGAGCAGTTCTTC

abundance: .
d_gene: .
j_gene: TRBJ1-2
v_gene: TRBV9
CDR3aa: CASSVAGGDASYGYTF
CDR3nt: TGTGCCAGCAGCGTAGCTGGGGGGGACGCAAGCTATGGCTACACCTTC

abundance: .
d_gene: TRBD2
j_gene: TRBJ2-7
v_gene: TRBV7-2
CDR3aa: CASSLGAGDYYEQYF
CDR3nt: TGTGCCAGCAGCTTAGGTGCGGGGGACTACTACGAGCAGTACTTC

abundance: .
d_gene: TRBD2
j_gene: TRBJ2-7
v_gene: TRBV5-1
CDR3aa: CASSLGSGSFYEQYF
CDR3nt: TGCGCCAGCAGCTTGGGTAGCGGGAGTTTCTACGAGCAGTACTTC

abundance: .
d_gene: TRBD2
j_gene: TRBJ2-5
v_gene: TRBV5-4
CDR3aa: CASSGGTGSGRSGETQYF
CDR3nt: TGTGCCAGCAGCGGCGGGACGGGTAGCGGGCGGTCAGGGGAGACCCAGTACTTC

abundance: .
d_gene: .
j_gene: TRBJ2-6
v_gene: TRBV7-2
CDR3aa: CASSSESGFGANVLTF
CDR3nt: TGTGCCAGCAGCTCTGAATCGGGATTTGGGGCCAACGTCCTGACTTTC

abundance: .
d_gene: TRBD2
j_gene: TRBJ2-3
v_gene: TRBV4-2
CDR3aa: CASSQDPSGRIERSTDTQYF
CDR3nt: TGTGCCAGCAGCCAAGATCCTAGCGGGAGAATAGAAAGGTCCACAGATACGCAGTATTTT

abundance: .
d_gene: TRBD1
j_gene: TRBJ2-3
v_gene: TRBV19
CDR3aa: CASTQGQVGDTQYF
CDR3nt: TGTGCCAGTACCCAGGGACAGGTTGGAGATACGCAGTATTTT

abundance: .
d_gene: .
j_gene: TRBJ1-2
v_gene: TRBV11-3
CDR3aa: CASSLASGIGYGYTF
CDR3nt: TGTGCCAGCAGCTTAGCTTCAGGGATTGGGTATGGCTACACCTTC

abundance: .
d_gene: TRBD1
j_gene: TRBJ1-2
v_gene: TRBV2
CDR3aa: CASSEAPGQGAGYTF
CDR3nt: TGTGCCAGCAGTGAAGCCCCGGGACAGGGAGCTGGCTACACCTTC

abundance: once
d_gene: .
j_gene: TRBJ1-1
v_gene: TRBV18
CDR3aa: CASSPTSPGEAFF
CDR3nt: TGTGCCAGCTCACCAACCAGCCCGGGTGAAGCTTTCTTT

abundance: .
d_gene: .
j_gene: TRBJ2-2
v_gene: TRBV9
CDR3aa: CASSAEGAGTGELFF
CDR3nt: TGTGCCAGCAGCGCGGAGGGGGCGGGCACCGGGGAGCTGTTTTTT

abundance: .
d_gene: TRBD1
j_gene: TRBJ1-2
v_gene: TRBV28
CDR3aa: CASSPGTGTKGYTF
CDR3nt: TGTGCCAGCAGCCCCGGGACAGGGACGAAAGGCTACACCTTC

abundance: .
d_gene: .
j_gene: TRBJ2-5
v_gene: TRBV28
CDR3aa: CASSTSGPVTQYF
CDR3nt: TGTGCCAGCAGTACGTCAGGGCCCGTGACCCAGTACTTC

abundance: .
d_gene: TRBD1
j_gene: TRBJ1-2
v_gene: TRBV29-1
CDR3aa: CSVETGAYGYTF
CDR3nt: TGCAGCGTTGAGACAGGGGCCTATGGCTACACCTTC

abundance: .
d_gene: TRBD2
j_gene: TRBJ2-1
v_gene: TRBV2
CDR3aa: CASTERTSGNHEQFF
CDR3nt: TGTGCCAGCACCGAGAGAACTAGCGGGAACCATGAGCAGTTCTTC

abundance: .
d_gene: .
j_gene: TRBJ2-7
v_gene: TRBV6-1
CDR3aa: CASPAAGLPYEQYF
CDR3nt: TGTGCCAGCCCGGCCGCAGGACTTCCCTACGAGCAGTACTTC

abundance: .
d_gene: TRBD2
j_gene: TRBJ2-3
v_gene: TRBV19
CDR3aa: CASSLTSASTDTQYF
CDR3nt: TGTGCCAGTAGTCTGACTAGCGCTAGCACAGATACGCAGTATTTT

abundance: .
d_gene: .
j_gene: TRBJ2-5
v_gene: TRBV6-1
CDR3aa: CASSGLPGVQETQYF
CDR3nt: TGTGCCAGCAGTGGCCTGCCCGGGGTACAAGAGACCCAGTACTTC

abundance: .
d_gene: TRBD2
j_gene: TRBJ2-7
v_gene: TRBV12-5
CDR3aa: CASGRLREVTGPGSYEQYF
CDR3nt: TGTGCTAGTGGTCGTCTGCGGGAGGTTACGGGTCCGGGGTCCTACGAGCAGTACTTC

abundance: .
d_gene: .
j_gene: TRBJ2-5
v_gene: TRBV9
CDR3aa: CASSVGGGETQYF
CDR3nt: TGTGCCAGCAGCGTAGGGGGAGGAGAGACCCAGTACTTC

abundance: .
d_gene: TRBD1
j_gene: TRBJ2-7
v_gene: TRBV9
CDR3aa: CASSVADRGYEQYF
CDR3nt: TGTGCCAGCAGCGTAGCGGACAGGGGATACGAGCAGTACTTC

abundance: .
d_gene: .
j_gene: TRBJ2-5
v_gene: TRBV7-9
CDR3aa: CASSPRFSRQETQYF
CDR3nt: TGTGCCAGCAGCCCACGATTTTCCAGACAAGAGACCCAGTACTTC

abundance: .
d_gene: TRBD2
j_gene: TRBJ2-7
v_gene: TRBV5-1
CDR3aa: CASSREGEEQYF
CDR3nt: TGCGCCAGCAGCCGGGAGGGGGAAGAGCAGTACTTC

abundance: .
d_gene: .
j_gene: TRBJ1-2
v_gene: TRBV5-5
CDR3aa: CASSLAVTGRGANYGYTF
CDR3nt: TGTGCCAGCAGCTTGGCCGTCACAGGGAGAGGAGCTAACTATGGCTACACCTTC

abundance: .
d_gene: .
j_gene: TRBJ2-7
v_gene: TRBV4-3
CDR3aa: CASSQERRTVYGEQYF
CDR3nt: TGCGCCAGCAGCCAAGAAAGGAGGACAGTATACGGGGAGCAGTACTTC

abundance: .
d_gene: TRBD1
j_gene: TRBJ1-1
v_gene: TRBV27
CDR3aa: CASRPWTGVVVNTEAFF
CDR3nt: TGTGCCAGCAGACCGTGGACAGGGGTTGTAGTGAACACTGAAGCTTTCTTT

abundance: .
d_gene: .
j_gene: TRBJ2-3
v_gene: TRBV9
CDR3aa: CASSVDGNPVSSRQYF
CDR3nt: TGTGCCAGCAGCGTAGACGGGAACCCTGTTTCGAGTAGGCAGTATTTT

abundance: .
d_gene: .
j_gene: TRBJ2-3
v_gene: TRBV6-1
CDR3aa: CASIKRGPDTQYF
CDR3nt: TGTGCCAGCATCAAAAGGGGCCCCGATACGCAGTATTTT

abundance: .
d_gene: .
j_gene: TRBJ2-7
v_gene: TRBV11-2
CDR3aa: CASSLVAEPHYEQYF
CDR3nt: TGTGCCAGCAGCTTAGTAGCGGAGCCTCACTACGAGCAGTACTTC

abundance: .
d_gene: .
j_gene: TRBJ2-7
v_gene: TRBV28
CDR3aa: CASSPPGYGEQYF
CDR3nt: TGTGCCAGCAGCCCCCCGGGATACGGCGAGCAGTACTTC

abundance: .
d_gene: TRBD2
j_gene: TRBJ2-1
v_gene: TRBV7-3
CDR3aa: CASSLTSGRNSEQFF
CDR3nt: TGTGCCAGCAGCTTAACTAGCGGGAGAAACAGTGAGCAGTTCTTC

abundance: .
d_gene: TRBD1
j_gene: TRBJ2-4
v_gene: TRBV10-2
CDR3aa: CASSLTGEAAVAKNIQYF
CDR3nt: TGCGCCAGCAGCCTGACAGGGGAGGCTGCTGTAGCCAAAAACATTCAGTACTTC

abundance: .
d_gene: TRBD1
j_gene: TRBJ1-1
v_gene: TRBV29-1
CDR3aa: CSVVQGANTEAFF
CDR3nt: TGCAGCGTAGTACAGGGGGCGAACACTGAAGCTTTCTTT

abundance: .
d_gene: .
j_gene: TRBJ2-7
v_gene: TRBV6-6
CDR3aa: CASSLGRLTFYEQYF
CDR3nt: TGTGCCAGCAGTCTAGGCCGCCTCACCTTCTACGAGCAGTACTTC

abundance: .
d_gene: .
j_gene: TRBJ2-2
v_gene: TRBV7-2
CDR3aa: CASSPHRVPGELFF
CDR3nt: TGTGCCAGCAGCCCTCACAGGGTCCCCGGGGAGCTGTTTTTT

abundance: .
d_gene: .
j_gene: TRBJ2-7
v_gene: TRBV7-9
CDR3aa: CASSLATLSYEQYF
CDR3nt: TGTGCCAGCAGCTTAGCGACACTCTCCTACGAGCAGTACTTC

abundance: .
d_gene: .
j_gene: TRBJ1-2
v_gene: TRBV21-1
CDR3aa: CASSPPPGRGGYTF
CDR3nt: TGTGCCAGCAGTCCTCCCCCAGGCCGCGGGGGCTACACCTTC

abundance: .
d_gene: .
j_gene: TRBJ2-7
v_gene: TRBV30
CDR3aa: CAWSLQGTGEQYF
CDR3nt: TGTGCCTGGAGTCTACAGGGCACGGGGGAGCAGTACTTC

abundance: .
d_gene: .
j_gene: TRBJ2-5
v_gene: TRBV7-2
CDR3aa: CASSEDMWETQYF
CDR3nt: TGTGCCAGCAGCGAGGACATGTGGGAGACCCAGTACTTC

abundance: .
d_gene: TRBD2
j_gene: TRBJ2-1
v_gene: TRBV9
CDR3aa: CASSVAPSGYYNEQFF
CDR3nt: TGTGCCAGCAGCGTAGCGCCTAGCGGGTACTACAATGAGCAGTTCTTC

abundance: .
d_gene: .
j_gene: TRBJ1-5
v_gene: TRBV5-5
CDR3aa: CASRRFLDNQPQHF
CDR3nt: TGTGCCAGCAGGCGGTTTCTGGACAATCAGCCCCAGCATTTT

abundance: .
d_gene: .
j_gene: TRBJ2-3
v_gene: TRBV7-9
CDR3aa: CASSLAGGLIDTQYF
CDR3nt: TGTGCCAGCAGCTTAGCGGGAGGACTCATCGATACGCAGTATTTT

abundance: .
d_gene: .
j_gene: TRBJ2-5
v_gene: TRBV4-2
CDR3aa: CASSQGQAGRETQYF
CDR3nt: TGTGCCAGCAGCCAAGGTCAGGCAGGTCGGGAGACCCAGTACTTC